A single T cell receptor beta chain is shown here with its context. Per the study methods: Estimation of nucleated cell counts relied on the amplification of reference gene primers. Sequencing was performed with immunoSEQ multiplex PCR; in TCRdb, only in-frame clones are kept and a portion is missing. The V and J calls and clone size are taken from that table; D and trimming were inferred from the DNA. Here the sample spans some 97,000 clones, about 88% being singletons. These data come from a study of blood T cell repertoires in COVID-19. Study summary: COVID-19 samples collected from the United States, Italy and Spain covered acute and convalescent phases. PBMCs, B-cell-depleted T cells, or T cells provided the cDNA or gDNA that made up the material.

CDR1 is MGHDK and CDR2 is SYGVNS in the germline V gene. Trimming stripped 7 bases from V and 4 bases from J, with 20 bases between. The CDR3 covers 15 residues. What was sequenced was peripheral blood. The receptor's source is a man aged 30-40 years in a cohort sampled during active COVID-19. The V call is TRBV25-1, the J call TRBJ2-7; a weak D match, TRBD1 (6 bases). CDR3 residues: CASTYYRVGPYEQYF. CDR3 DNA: TGTGCCAGCACCTACTACAGGGTAGGACCTTACGAGCAGTACTTC.